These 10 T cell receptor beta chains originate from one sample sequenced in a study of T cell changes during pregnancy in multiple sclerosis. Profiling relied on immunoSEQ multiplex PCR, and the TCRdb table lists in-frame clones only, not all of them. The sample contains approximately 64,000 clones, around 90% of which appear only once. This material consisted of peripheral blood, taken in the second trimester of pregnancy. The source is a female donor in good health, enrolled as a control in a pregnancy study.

The CDR3 DNA follows: TGCGCCAGCAGCCCCCCGCAGGCGAACAATGAGCAGTTCTTC. This translates into CASSPPQANNEQFF. The chain employs TRBV5-1 and TRBJ2-1, with no clear D. The length of the CDR3 is 14 residues. V was clipped by 4 bases and J by 5 bases, with 13 bases between them. Germline CDR1 reads SGHRS; CDR2 reads YFSETQ. The whole variable domain, remainder taken from reference TRBV5-1 and TRBJ2-1, is KAGVTQTPRYLIKTRGQQVTLSCSPISGHRSVSWYQQTPGQGLQFLFEYFSETQRNKGNFPGRFSGRQFSNSRSEMNVSTLELGDSALYLCASSPPQANNEQFFGPGTRLTVL.

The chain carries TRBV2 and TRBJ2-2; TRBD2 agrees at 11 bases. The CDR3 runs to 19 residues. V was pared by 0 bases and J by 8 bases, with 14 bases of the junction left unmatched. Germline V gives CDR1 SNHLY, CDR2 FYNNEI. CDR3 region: CASSEAHSGRALITGELFF. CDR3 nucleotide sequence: TGTGCCAGCAGTGAAGCACATAGCGGGAGGGCCCTGATTACTGGGGAGCTGTTTTTT.

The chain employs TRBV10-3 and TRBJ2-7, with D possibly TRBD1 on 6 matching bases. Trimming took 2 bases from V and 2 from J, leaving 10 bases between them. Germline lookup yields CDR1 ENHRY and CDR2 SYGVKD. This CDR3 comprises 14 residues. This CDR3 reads CAISERDKAYEQYF. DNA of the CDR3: TGTGCCATCAGTGAGAGGGACAAGGCCTACGAGCAGTACTTC.

CDR3 protein: CASSFTGRAFGGHEQFF. CDR3 DNA sequence: TGTGCCAGCAGCTTTACCGGGAGGGCTTTTGGGGGCCATGAGCAGTTCTTC. V and J are TRBV5-5 and TRBJ2-1, with TRBD2 matching 8 bases. Per germline, CDR1 SGHKS and CDR2 YYEKEE (reference sequence). J gave up 8 bases and V 2 bases, and 15 bases lay outside the gene matches. This CDR3 has 17 amino acids.

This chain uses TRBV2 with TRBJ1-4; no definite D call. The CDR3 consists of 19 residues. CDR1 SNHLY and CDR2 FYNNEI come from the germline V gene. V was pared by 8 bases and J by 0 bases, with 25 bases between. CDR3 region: CASSPKNTPFYATNEKLFF. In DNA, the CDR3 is TGTGCCAGCTCTCCAAAAAACACACCCTTTTATGCAACTAATGAAAAACTGTTTTTT.

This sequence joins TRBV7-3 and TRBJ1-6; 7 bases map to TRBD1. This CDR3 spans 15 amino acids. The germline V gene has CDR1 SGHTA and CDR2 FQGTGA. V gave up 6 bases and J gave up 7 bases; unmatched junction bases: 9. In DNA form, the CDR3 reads TGTGCCAGCAGTTCGGGACAGTGGTCGAATTCACCCCTCCACTTT. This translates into CASSSGQWSNSPLHF.

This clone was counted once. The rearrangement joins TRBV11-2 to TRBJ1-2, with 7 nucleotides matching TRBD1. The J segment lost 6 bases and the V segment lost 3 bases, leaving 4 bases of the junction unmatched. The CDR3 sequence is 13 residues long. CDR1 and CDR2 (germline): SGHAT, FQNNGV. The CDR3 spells CASSLAGGDGYTF. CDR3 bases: TGTGCCAGCAGCTTGGCAGGGGGTGATGGCTACACCTTC.

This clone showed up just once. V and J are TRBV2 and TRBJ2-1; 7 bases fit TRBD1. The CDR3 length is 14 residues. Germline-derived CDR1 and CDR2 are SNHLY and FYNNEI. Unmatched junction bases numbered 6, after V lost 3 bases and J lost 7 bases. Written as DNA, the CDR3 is TGTGCCAGCAGTGACTCGGCCAGGGGGAATGAGCAGTTCTTC. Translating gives CASSDSARGNEQFF.

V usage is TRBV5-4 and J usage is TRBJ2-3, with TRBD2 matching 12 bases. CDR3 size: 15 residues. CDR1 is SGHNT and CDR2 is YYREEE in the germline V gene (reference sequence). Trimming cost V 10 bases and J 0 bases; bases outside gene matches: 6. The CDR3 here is CALSSGGVSTDTQYF. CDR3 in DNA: TGTGCCCTCTCTAGCGGGGGGGTTAGCACAGATACGCAGTATTTT.

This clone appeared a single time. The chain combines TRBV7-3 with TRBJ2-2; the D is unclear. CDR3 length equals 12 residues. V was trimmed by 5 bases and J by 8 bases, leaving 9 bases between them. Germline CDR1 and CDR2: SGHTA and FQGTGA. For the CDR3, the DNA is TGTGCCAGCAGCCCCTTCGGGGGGGAGCTGTTTTTT. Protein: CASSPFGGELFF.